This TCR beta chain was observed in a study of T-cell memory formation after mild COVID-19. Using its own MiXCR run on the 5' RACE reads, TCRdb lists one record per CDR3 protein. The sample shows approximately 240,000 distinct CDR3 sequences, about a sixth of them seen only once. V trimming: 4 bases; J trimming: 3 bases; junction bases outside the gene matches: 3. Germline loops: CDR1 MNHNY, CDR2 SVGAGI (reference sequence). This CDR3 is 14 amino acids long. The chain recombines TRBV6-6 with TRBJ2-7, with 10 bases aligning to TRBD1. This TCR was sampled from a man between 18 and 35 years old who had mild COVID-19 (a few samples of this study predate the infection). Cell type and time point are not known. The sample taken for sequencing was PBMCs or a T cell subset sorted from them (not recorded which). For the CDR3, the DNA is TGTGCCAGCAGTTCCCGGGACAGGGGCTACGAGCAGTACTTC. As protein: CASSSRDRGYEQYF.